The T cell receptor beta chain described here comes from a study of shared clonotypes between healthy human individuals. Some 30,000 T cell genomes, or approximately 200 ng DNA, went into the sorted-subset replicate PCRs. TCRdb's table, derived via immunoSEQ multiplex PCR, lists solely in-frame clones and lacks some. Among some 2 million clones listed, roughly 94% were seen once. Note on this clone: Its antigen is as yet unknown.

Naivety among CD8 cells was defined by CD45RO negativity and positive CCR7 selection, thereby excluding terminally differentiated effector memory CD45RA+ cells. The CDR3 sequence is 16 residues long. J was trimmed by 0 bases and V by 2 bases; bases with no gene match: 2. The germline V gene has CDR1 SGDLS and CDR2 YYNGEE. Notes on the study in general: Compared with clonotypes that all four donors shared, non-shared clonotypes had lower generation probabilities.

V and J are TRBV9 and TRBJ2-5, with 12 bases fitting TRBD2. The TCR was taken from a man in his late teens or twenties in good health. The sequenced sample consisted of naive CD8+ T cells sorted from blood. CDR3 loop: CASSVLAGGYQETQYF. In DNA, the CDR3 is TGTGCCAGCAGCGTCCTAGCGGGAGGGTACCAAGAGACCCAGTACTTC.